Reported below is one T cell receptor (beta chain). Its antigen remains unidentified. This sample is drawn from a study of cytomegalovirus exposure and HLA in healthy donors. 13 Jbeta primers and 60 Vbeta primers were used for the PCR. Only in-frame clones appear in the TCRdb table, and some are missing; sequencing was by immunoSEQ multiplex PCR. This sample's table has 200,000 to 250,000 clones. The study's findings and limits: Cytomegalovirus association was assigned to more than 150 TCR beta chains. HLA alleles were associated with 17,000 or so TCR beta sequences in a later analysis at 0.05 false discovery rate. In vitro work confirmed that a few CMV-associated chains recognize CMV antigens.

Germline assignment: CDR1 SGHNT and CDR2 YENEEA. CDR3 length: 15 residues. The germline V and J ends were trimmed by 4 bases and 1 base, with 11 bases remaining between them. Sequencing used PBMCs. V and J are TRBV11-3 and TRBJ1-3, with a tentative D call TRBD1 (5 bases). This sequence originates from a woman under 40 in good health and CMV-seropositive. The CDR3 region is CASSSDSLSGNTIYF. The CDR3 nucleotides read TGTGCCAGCAGCTCCGACAGTCTTTCTGGAAACACCATATATTTT.